This TCR beta chain came from a study of T cell responses to AZD1222 COVID-19 vaccine. The assay was immunoSEQ multiplex PCR, and TCRdb's table has in-frame clones only and misses some. In the table there are about 40,000 clones, roughly 88% of which are singletons. Concerning this clone: Antigen specificity is unknown.

Study-level findings and limits: Repertoires were obtained solely post-peak T cell response.

Trimming took 4 bases from V and 6 from J, leaving 16 bases between them. This CDR3 region has 16 residues. Germline V CDR1 and CDR2: MGHRA, YSYEKL. The sample consisted of peripheral blood, taken 28 days after the second AZD1222 dose. The V gene is TRBV4-1, the J gene TRBJ1-6, with TRBD1 as a possible D gene (6 bases). The sequence derives from an adult who received the AZD1222 COVID-19 vaccine. As DNA, the CDR3 is TGCGCCAGCAGCCCCATAAAAGGACAGCCTAATTCACCCCTCCACTTT. It encodes CASSPIKGQPNSPLHF.